The following is a TCR beta chain sequence with its context. The sample comes from a study of blood T cell repertoires in COVID-19. On the study more broadly: From T cells, B-cell-depleted T cells, or PBMCs came the material, which was cDNA or gDNA.

V lost 6 bases to trimming and J lost 9 bases, with 15 bases between them. CDR1 and CDR2 from the germline V gene are MNHEY and SVGAGI. The CDR3 covers 12 residues. As originally analysed: The assay estimated nucleated cells by amplifying reference gene primers. Sequencing was performed with immunoSEQ multiplex PCR; in TCRdb, only in-frame clones are kept and a portion is missing. That table is the source of V, J and clone size, and D and trimming were worked out from the DNA. The table has 40,000 to 45,000 clones, about nine tenths seen once. The chain is built from TRBV6-5 and TRBJ2-7; possible D gene TRBD1, 5 bases. The source of this sequence is a human donor in a cohort sampled during active COVID-19. Sequenced material: peripheral blood. The CDR3 sequence is CASSRLETGQYF. For the CDR3, the DNA is TGTGCCAGCAGCCGCCTTGAAACAGGGCAGTACTTC.